The subject of this entry is one T cell receptor beta chain. This sample is drawn from a study of blood T cell repertoires in COVID-19. Overall study context: PBMCs, B-cell-depleted T cells, or T cells were the source of the cDNA or gDNA that made up the material.

V was shortened by 1 base and J by 2 bases, with 9 bases between the two germline ends. This CDR3 has 14 residues. Germline CDR1 reads SGHTA; CDR2 reads FQGNSA. Libraries were prepared by immunoSEQ multiplex PCR; TCRdb keeps only in-frame clonotypes and omits some of them. The sample lists approximately 110,000 clones, about 88% seen once, with 1.1% to 1.5% in the top ten. This chain uses TRBV7-2 with TRBJ2-7; no firm D call. The sequence was obtained from a man between 40 and 49 years old with acute or convalescent COVID-19. Sequenced: peripheral blood. CDR3 nucleotides: TGTGCCAGCAGCTTAGGCGGCGGCACCTACGAGCAGTACTTC. Translation gives CASSLGGGTYEQYF.